A single sample is the source of the 21 T cell receptor beta chains below, sequenced in a study of patients and donors after allogeneic stem cell transplantation. TCRdb reprocessed the RT-PCR reads with MiXCR, giving one entry per CDR3 protein. The sample holds tens of thousands of distinct CDR3 sequences; around 46% are singletons and the top ten take under 70%. Sequenced material: blood, either unsorted or a sorted T cell fraction (not recorded which). The receptors originated from a human donor who was either an allogeneic HSCT recipient or a stem cell or donor lymphocyte infusion donor (not recorded which). It is not recorded whose cells these are; they may come from a transplant donor.

This clonotype was observed a handful of times. The chain couples TRBV7-2 to TRBJ1-2; a weak D match, TRBD1 (6 bases). Trimming pared 0 bases from V and 6 bases from J, leaving 14 bases between. CDR3 length: 15 residues. The germline V gene encodes CDR1 SGHTA and CDR2 FQGNSA. The CDR3 region has the DNA TGTGCCAGCAGCTTAGCGGCGGGGGCCCACGATGGCTACACCTTC. This encodes CASSLAAGAHDGYTF.

This clonotype was observed a single time. A much larger clone differs from this one at a single base, so this may be a read error. The CDR3 protein is CASKLRENTEVFF. The CDR3 DNA follows: TGTGCCAGCAAGCTCAGGGAGAACACTGAAGTTTTCTTT. The chain uses TRBV2 and TRBJ1-1, with a possible D match to TRBD1 (5 bases). This CDR3 is 13 amino acids long. Germline CDR1 is SNHLY and CDR2 is FYNNEI. Full variable domain (remainder filled in from reference TRBV2 and TRBJ1-1): EPEVTQTPSHQVTQMGQEVILRCVPISNHLYFYWYRQILGQKVEFLVSFYNNEISEKSEIFDDQFSVERPDGSNFTLKIRSTKLEDSAMYFCASKLRENTEVFFGQGTRLTVV.

The V gene is TRBV7-6, the J gene TRBJ2-2, with 13 bases matching TRBD2. The CDR3 is 17 residues long. The germline gives CDR1 SGHVS, CDR2 FNYEAQ. With V trimmed by 2 bases and J by 4 bases, 4 bases remained unmatched. In nucleotides, the CDR3 is TGTGCCAGCAGCTTATGGACTAGCGGGAGTACCACCGGGGAGCTGTTTTTT. Amino acids: CASSLWTSGSTTGELFF.

The V and J genes are TRBV6-5 and TRBJ1-2; D is uncertain. Germline V gives CDR1 MNHEY, CDR2 SVGAGI. Trimming took 0 bases from V and 2 from J, leaving 10 bases between them. The CDR3 has 15 residues. The CDR3 DNA follows: TGTGCCAGCAGTTACTCGGCCGGGGTAAACTATGGCTACACCTTC. This codes for CASSYSAGVNYGYTF.

The chain couples TRBV4-1 to TRBJ1-6; D is undetermined. This CDR3 has 12 residues. The V end was cut by 3 bases, the J end by 8 bases, with 5 bases between. Germline V gene data show CDR1 as MGHRA and CDR2 as YSYEKL. The CDR3 nucleotides read TGCGCCAGCAGCCAGCCGGATTCACCCCTCCACTTT. Translating it yields CASSQPDSPLHF.

The chain uses TRBV11-2 and TRBJ2-2; D is undetermined. V lost 5 bases to trimming and J lost 7 bases, with 17 bases between them. Germline lookup yields CDR1 SGHAT and CDR2 FQNNGV. The CDR3 length is 15 residues. The DNA of the CDR3 is TGTGCCAGCAGCACCCTTAAGACTGGTAACGGGGAGCTGTTTTTT. It translates to CASSTLKTGNGELFF.

This clonotype was seen a few times. The chain links TRBV4-1 to TRBJ1-4; the D gene is possibly TRBD1 (5 bases). The CDR3 runs to 16 residues. Germline CDR1 is MGHRA and CDR2 is YSYEKL. The germline V and J ends were trimmed by 5 bases and 4 bases, with 17 bases remaining between them. As DNA, the CDR3 is TGCGCCAGCAGCGGTTCATACCGGGACGGTAATGAAAAACTGTTTTTT. This translates into CASSGSYRDGNEKLFF.

This clonotype was detected a few times. The chain employs TRBV20-1 and TRBJ1-2; the D gene is possibly TRBD1 (6 bases). Trimming shortened V by 3 bases and J by 2 bases, and 16 bases separated the two germline ends. The germline V gene has CDR1 DFQATT and CDR2 SNEGSKA (reference sequence). CDR3 size: 15 residues. CDR3 sequence (DNA): TGCAGTGCTAGGCCCGGGACATCTAAGAACTATGGCTACACCTTC. The encoded protein is CSARPGTSKNYGYTF.

This clonotype showed up just a few times. The J gene is TRBJ1-2, the V gene TRBV12-3 or TRBV12-4, with no clear D. CDR3 size: 15 residues. Trimming pared 6 bases from V and 1 base from J, leaving 15 bases between. The CDR3 coding sequence is TGTGCCAGCAGCCCTAGGACGGTGAATAACTATGGCTACACCTTC. This gives the protein CASSPRTVNNYGYTF.

The chain carries TRBV6-2 or TRBV6-3 and TRBJ1-2; D gene uncertain. The germline CDR1 and CDR2 sequences are MNHEY and SVGEGT. Deletions cut 2 bases from V and 8 bases from J, with 6 bases between. This CDR3 comprises 11 residues. CDR3 sequence: CASSYPVGYTF. The CDR3 DNA reads TGTGCCAGCAGTTACCCCGTGGGCTACACCTTC.

The CDR3 region has the DNA TGTGCCAGCAGTCAACAGGGCCCAAGGGGCTACACCTTC. Encoded protein: CASSQQGPRGYTF. The chain joins TRBV2 to TRBJ1-2; weak D call: TRBD1 (6 bases). V shed 5 bases and J shed 8 bases, with 15 bases lying between them. This CDR3 is built from 13 residues. CDR1 is SNHLY and CDR2 is FYNNEI in the germline V gene.

The CDR3, as DNA: TGTGCCAGCAGCGGGACAGGGCGTGAAGCTTTCTTT. Protein sequence: CASSGTGREAFF. V and J are TRBV7-2 and TRBJ1-1; 9 nucleotides line up with TRBD1. Germline trimming cut 5 bases from V and 7 bases from J; bases unmatched to any gene: 2. The CDR3 spans 12 residues. Germline assignment: CDR1 SGHTA and CDR2 FQGNSA.

The J gene is TRBJ1-2, the V gene TRBV12-3 or TRBV12-4; the D gene is possibly TRBD1 (5 bases). Trimming left V 6 bases short and J 4 bases short, with 24 bases between. The CDR3 loop spans 17 amino acids. CDR3 coding DNA: TGTGCCAGCAGGTTCGGGGGAACAGGAAAAGAGGGCTATGGCTACACCTTC. Protein product: CASRFGGTGKEGYGYTF.

The chain joins TRBV6-6 to TRBJ1-3; D may be TRBD1 (6 bases). Trimming shortened V by 0 bases and J by 2 bases, and 14 bases separated the two germline ends. The CDR3 spans 17 residues. Germline V gene lookup returns CDR1 MNHNY and CDR2 SVGAGI (reference sequence). Here the CDR3 DNA reads TGTGCCAGCAGTTACTCGGACCAGGGGTACACTGGAAACACCATATATTTT. The encoded protein is CASSYSDQGYTGNTIYF.

The chain employs TRBV18 and TRBJ1-1, with TRBD1 as a possible D gene (5 bases). This CDR3 has 13 residues. The V end lost 6 bases, the J end lost 4 bases, and 12 bases lay between the germline ends. Germline V gene data show CDR1 as KGHSH and CDR2 as LQKENI. The CDR3: CASSTGGTTEAFF. The DNA for the CDR3 is TGTGCCAGCTCTACCGGGGGGACCACTGAAGCTTTCTTT.

This clonotype was seen a few times. The chain joins TRBV20-1 to TRBJ1-6; 7 nucleotides line up with TRBD1. V lost 2 bases to trimming and J lost 4 bases; unmatched junction nucleotides: 11. This CDR3 is built from 17 residues. Germline CDR1 DFQATT, CDR2 SNEGSKA (reference sequence). This chain's CDR3 is CSARPKDRDAYNSPLHF. The CDR3 DNA reads TGCAGTGCTAGACCCAAAGACAGGGACGCTTATAATTCACCCCTCCACTTT.

This chain joins TRBV29-1 and TRBJ2-3, with D hard to call. Germline values: CDR1 SQVTM, CDR2 ANQGSEA. The V end lost 3 bases, the J end lost 0 bases, and 4 bases lay between the germline ends. This CDR3 region has 12 residues. Written as DNA, the CDR3 is TGCAGCGTTGAGTTCAGCACAGATACGCAGTATTTT. Translating it yields CSVEFSTDTQYF.

The chain joins TRBV4-1 to TRBJ1-1, with unresolved D. Deletions cut 2 bases from V and 5 bases from J, with 15 bases between. The germline gives CDR1 MGHRA, CDR2 YSYEKL. The CDR3 has 15 residues. DNA for the CDR3: TGCGCCAGCAGCCAAACGCTGAAAACCCTTACTGAAGCTTTCTTT. It codes for CASSQTLKTLTEAFF.

This clonotype was counted only a few times. The DNA of the CDR3 is TGTGCCACCAGCAGAGATGGGCAGGGCCAGGATAATGAAAAACTGTTTTTT. Encoded protein: CATSRDGQGQDNEKLFF. V gene TRBV15 combines with J gene TRBJ1-4, with D perhaps TRBD1 (5 bases). The V end lost 0 bases, the J end lost 4 bases, and 15 bases lay between the germline ends. This CDR3 has 17 residues. Germline V gene sequence: CDR1 LNHNV, CDR2 YYDKDF (reference sequence).

This sequence joins TRBV6-2 or TRBV6-3 and TRBJ1-1, with D possibly TRBD1 on 5 matching bases. V lost 7 bases, J lost 2 bases, and 11 bases lay in between. Germline V CDR1 and CDR2: MNHEY, SVGEGT. The CDR3 loop spans 13 amino acids. CDR3 amino acids: CASKGSLNTEAFF. In nucleotides, the CDR3 is TGTGCCAGCAAGGGGAGCCTCAACACTGAAGCTTTCTTT.

The V and J genes are TRBV12-3 or TRBV12-4 and TRBJ1-5; D possibly corresponds to TRBD1 (5 bases). The CDR3 totals 15 residues. V lost 1 base, J lost 7 bases, and 14 bases lay in between. CDR3: CASSLGGLGLQPQHF. The CDR3 DNA reads TGTGCCAGCAGTTTAGGGGGGTTGGGGCTGCAGCCCCAGCATTTT.